This T cell receptor (beta chain) was captured by sequencing in a study of blood T cell repertoires in COVID-19 (dated by TCRdb to 2020 to 2022). Regarding the study in general: Samples from collaborators originated in the United States, Italy and Spain and spanned both the acute and convalescent phases of COVID-19. The samples were drawn from two sources: the first 160 participants of the ongoing ImmuneRACE study, and 1,000 to 1,500 subjects contributed by 6 global collaborators. Subjects who had been exposed to COVID-19, were actively infected with it, or had recovered from it provided the deeply sampled blood TCRbeta repertoires that made up the dataset. Sample metadata almost always included a de-identified subject ID, COVID-19 status, age in years and sex. The material from the prospective study consisted of cDNA or gDNA derived from T cells, B-cell-depleted T cells, or PBMCs. The repertoires were released in a freely available public database intended as a resource for research on the immune response to SARS-CoV-2. Where available, HLA class I and class II types were obtained from metadata supplied by the sample provider rather than from assay-based typing. General findings and caveats noted by the study authors: Clinical and demographic metadata were provided uncurated, with the amount varying by source and participant.

Notes on this clone: Its antigen is unknown. No base quality information exists; no much larger clone differs at one position.

In the prospective study, participants were about 18 to 100 years old, resided in 24 geographic areas of the United States, and were enrolled through a virtual design. Cohort assignment in the prospective study relied on participant-reported clinical history from a screening survey and a study questionnaire. Each participant in the prospective study had whole blood, serum and a nasopharyngeal or oropharyngeal swab collected by mobile phlebotomists. Participants in the prospective study had the option to provide additional blood draws and questionnaires over a roughly 2-month period. Before DNA extraction, blood samples from the prospective study were shipped at room temperature or frozen. The immunoSEQ Assay, a bias-controlled multiplex PCR, was used to amplify TCRbeta CDR3 regions from genomic DNA. The original methods were these. The number of nucleated cells in each sample was estimated by amplification of reference gene primers within the assay. Sequence reads were collapsed and filtered to measure the absolute abundance of every unique TCRbeta CDR3 rearrangement. Productive Simpson clonality was computed per sample as the square root of Simpson's diversity index over productive rearrangements. The table comes from immuneACCESS by way of TCRdb, which keeps in-frame sequences with V and J called. Part of the clones is missing from these tables; in studies checked, under half for an unresolved V gene and the rest for unknown reasons. The D gene and trimming were derived from the DNA, and the V and J assignments and clone size from that table. The sample table contains 230,000 or so clones; only one count was recorded for more than 70% of them. The top ten hold roughly 2.4% of the sample.

Reading the germline V gene gives CDR1 MNHEY and CDR2 SVGEGT. Trimming takes 6 bases off V and 3 bases off J; junction bases not matched to a gene: 10. The CDR3 holds 18 amino acids from the cysteine to the phenylalanine. Of the read, only the CDR3 DNA is kept; its 54 bases are in frame from base 1. The source of this sequence is a middle-aged woman with acute COVID-19. What was sequenced was PBMCs or T cells enriched from blood (not recorded which). The chain uses TRBV6-2 or TRBV6-3 and TRBJ2-2, with 13 junctional bases fitting TRBD2. The sequenced DNA: TGTGCCAGCAGCCCTACTAGCGGGAGGGCCCTGGACACCGGGGAGCTGTTTTTT. This is translated as CASSPTSGRALDTGELFF.